Below, 21 T cell receptor beta chains from the same sample are listed, as sequenced in a study of shared clonotypes between healthy human individuals (dated by TCRdb to 2020 to 2021). The library was generated by the immunoSEQ multiplex PCR assay. TCRdb re-hosts the immuneACCESS table, in-frame sequences only. Its copies lack some clones; in the studies checked, an unresolved V gene accounts for under half of them, and the cause for the rest is not known. The sample table lists fewer than 700,000 clones, roughly 79% of them with a count of one. In total, the top ten clones hold about 12% of the sample. The sample comprised PBMCs. The receptor source for this set is a woman aged 40 to 49 in good health. Some clones in this sample may be carry-over from other donors' samples.

The chain uses TRBV6-6 and TRBJ2-1, with 8 bases matching TRBD1. Germline CDR1 MNHNY, CDR2 SVGAGI (reference sequence). J lost 4 bases, V lost 5 bases, and 10 bases had no gene match. The CDR3 is 16 amino acids. The CDR3 nucleotides read TGTGCCAGCAGTACTCCCTTGGGACAGGTGTACAATGAGCAGTTCTTC. Amino acid sequence: CASSTPLGQVYNEQFF.

V gene TRBV7-2 combines with J gene TRBJ2-3; possibly TRBD1 or TRBD2 for D (5 bases each). Trimming took off 1 base at V and 0 bases at J, with 11 bases between the two ends. Germline loops: CDR1 SGHTA, CDR2 FQGNSA. The CDR3 runs to 16 residues. The CDR3 region has the DNA TGTGCCAGCAGCTTAGGAGGGGCCAGCAGCACAGATACGCAGTATTTT. This translates into CASSLGGASSTDTQYF.

The rearrangement uses TRBV28 and TRBJ2-1, with TRBD1 as a possible D gene (6 bases). CDR1 MDHEN and CDR2 SYDVKM come from the germline V gene. CDR3 size: 13 residues. V lost 7 bases and J lost 3, with 10 bases in between. The CDR3 here is CASIDRNYNEQFF. The CDR3 coding sequence is TGTGCCAGCATAGACAGGAACTACAATGAGCAGTTCTTC. Based on the CDR3 plus reference TRBV28 and TRBJ2-1, the full variable domain is DVKVTQSSRYLVKRTGEKVFLECVQDMDHENMFWYRQDPGLGLRLIYFSYDVKMKEKGDIPEGYSVSREKKERFSLILESASTNQTSMYLCASIDRNYNEQFFGPGTRLTVL.

This clone was seen repeatedly, ten times or more. J is TRBJ2-5 and V is TRBV4-1; 9 bases match TRBD2. V was pared by 3 bases and J by 0 bases, with 5 bases of the junction left unmatched. The germline V gene encodes CDR1 MGHRA and CDR2 YSYEKL. The CDR3 extends over 16 amino acids. This chain's CDR3 is CASSHGLASYQETQYF. The CDR3 DNA is TGCGCCAGCAGCCATGGACTAGCGTCGTACCAAGAGACCCAGTACTTC.

This clone showed up many times. The rearrangement links TRBV7-8 to TRBJ2-5; TRBD1 is a possible D gene (6 bases). Germline V lookup: CDR1 SGHVS, CDR2 FQNEAQ. The length of the CDR3 is 15 residues. V lost 5 bases and J 0 bases, leaving 13 bases between the germline ends. CDR3 nucleotides: TGTGCCAGCAGCACCGGACAGCGGTACCAAGAGACCCAGTACTTC. Its translation is CASSTGQRYQETQYF. Combining the CDR3 with reference TRBV7-8 and TRBJ2-5 gives the whole variable domain GAGVSQSPRYKVAKRGQDVALRCDPISGHVSLFWYQQALGQGPEFLTYFQNEAQLDKSGLPSDRFFAERPEGSVSTLKIQRTQQEDSAVYLCASSTGQRYQETQYFGPGTRLLVL.

The chain is built from TRBV7-3 and TRBJ1-3; the D is unclear. Trimming shortened V by 5 bases and J by 2 bases, and 16 bases separated the two germline ends. The CDR3 contains 16 residues. The V gene's germline CDR1 is SGHTA and CDR2 FQGTGA. CDR3 DNA sequence: TGTGCCAGCAGCCGACTCCCTCCTGGGACTGGAAACACCATATATTTT. Encoded protein: CASSRLPPGTGNTIYF.

This chain links TRBV4-1 with TRBJ2-7; possible D gene TRBD2, 6 bases. The V and J ends lost 4 bases and 0 bases respectively, with 13 bases between them. This CDR3 is 15 amino acids long. Looked up from germline, CDR1 is MGHRA and CDR2 is YSYEKL. The CDR3 DNA reads TGCGCCAGCAGCCCCAGCGGGTTCGTCTCCTACGAGCAGTACTTC. Translating it yields CASSPSGFVSYEQYF.

The chain links TRBV7-3 to TRBJ2-7; tentative D call: TRBD1 (6 bases). The CDR3 loop spans 15 amino acids. V lost 0 bases, J lost 0 bases, and 9 bases lay in between. Germline-derived CDR1 and CDR2 are SGHTA and FQGTGA. Written as DNA, the CDR3 is TGTGCCAGCAGCTTAACGGGGACAAGCTCCTACGAGCAGTACTTC. Its translation is CASSLTGTSSYEQYF.

As regards this clone: The sample holds other DNA sequences that translate to the same CDR3. The chain is built from TRBV11-2 and TRBJ2-7, with D tentatively TRBD1 (5 bases). CDR3 length: 11 amino acids. Between the trimmed V and J ends, which lost 5 bases and 3 bases, there was a span of 5 bases. CDR1 SGHAT and CDR2 FQNNGV come from the germline V gene. The CDR3 region has the DNA TGTGCCAGCAGCGACAGCTACGAGCAGTACTTC. It translates to CASSDSYEQYF.

The chain employs TRBV25-1 and TRBJ2-6; D gene unclear. This CDR3 has 13 residues. V dropped 8 bases and J dropped 0 bases, with 5 bases sitting between them. The germline gives CDR1 MGHDK, CDR2 SYGVNS. CDR3 in DNA: TGTGCCAGCCTCAACTCTGGGGCCAACGTCCTGACTTTC. Translating it yields CASLNSGANVLTF.

This clone appeared once. The DNA for the CDR3 is TGTGCCTGGGAAGGGACTGTCTCCTACAATGAGCAGTTCTTC. This sequence encodes CAWEGTVSYNEQFF. The genes are TRBV30 and TRBJ2-1, with D possibly being TRBD2 (6 bases). Trimming took 5 bases from V and 0 from J, leaving 11 bases between them. There are 14 residues in the CDR3. The germline V gene encodes CDR1 GTSNPN and CDR2 SVGIG (reference sequence). The full variable domain, with the rest looked up from reference TRBV30 and TRBJ2-1, is SQTIHQWPATLVQPVGSPLSLECTVEGTSNPNLYWYRQAAGRGLQLLFYSVGIGQISSEVPQNLSASRPQDRQFILSSKKLLLSDSGFYLCAWEGTVSYNEQFFGPGTRLTVL.

V is TRBV5-1 and J is TRBJ1-1; 8 nucleotides align to TRBD1. CDR1 and CDR2 (germline): SGHRS, YFSETQ. This CDR3 is built from 14 residues. V dropped 2 bases and J dropped 8; count of bases not matched to a gene: 8. The CDR3, as DNA: TGCGCCAGCAGCTTCCCTCAGGGGGCGGCCGAAGCTTTCTTT. It encodes CASSFPQGAAEAFF.

The count of this clone is one. This chain uses TRBV6-1 with TRBJ2-5; TRBD2 is a possible D gene (5 bases). With 6 bases removed from V and 5 bases from J, the gap between germline ends came to 16 bases. The CDR3 spans 14 residues. In germline, CDR1 is MNHNS, CDR2 SASEGT. Here the CDR3 reads CASRRELGRETQYF. The CDR3 region has the DNA TGTGCCAGCAGGAGGGAGCTAGGAAGGGAGACCCAGTACTTC.

The chain employs TRBV29-1 and TRBJ2-5; perhaps D is TRBD1 or TRBD2 (6 bases each). Deletions cut 4 bases from V and 2 bases from J, with 14 bases between. The CDR3 is 14 residues long. Per the germline V gene, CDR1 is SQVTM and CDR2 is ANQGSEA. The CDR3 region is CSVARGGLQETQYF. For the CDR3, the DNA is TGCAGCGTTGCCCGAGGGGGGTTACAAGAGACCCAGTACTTC.

This chain connects TRBV30 to TRBJ2-5; 7 bases align to TRBD1. The J call may be mistaken, given a closer DNA end match to TRBJ2-7. From germline, CDR1 is GTSNPN and CDR2 SVGIG (reference sequence). The CDR3 consists of 13 residues. The DNA for the CDR3 is TGTGCCTGGAGTCGTACAGGGGCAGGCGAGCAGTACTTC. Translation: CAWSRTGAGEQYF.

The chain combines TRBV30 with TRBJ1-2, with D perhaps matching TRBD1 (5 bases). The CDR3 runs to 11 residues. V dropped 2 bases and J dropped 8 bases, with 9 bases sitting between them. The germline V gene encodes CDR1 GTSNPN and CDR2 SVGIG (reference sequence). For the CDR3, the DNA is TGTGCCTGGAGTCCAGGGAGGGGCTACACCTTC. It codes for CAWSPGRGYTF. Full variable domain (rest looked up from reference TRBV30 and TRBJ1-2): SQTIHQWPATLVQPVGSPLSLECTVEGTSNPNLYWYRQAAGRGLQLLFYSVGIGQISSEVPQNLSASRPQDRQFILSSKKLLLSDSGFYLCAWSPGRGYTFGSGTRLTVV.

This sequence joins TRBV27 and TRBJ2-1; 10 bases are a match to TRBD2. J gave up 7 bases and V 5 bases, and 8 bases lay outside the gene matches. The CDR3 has 15 amino acids. Germline-derived CDR1 and CDR2 are MNHEY and SMNVEV (reference sequence). The CDR3 coding sequence is TGTGCCAGCAGTCGAAGCGGGAGGGCCGGGAATGAGCAGTTCTTC. Translation gives CASSRSGRAGNEQFF.

This clone was seen only a few times. Distinct nucleotide sequences in the sample also encode this CDR3. The chain carries TRBV30 and TRBJ2-2; possibly TRBD1 or TRBD2 for D (5 bases each). V was shortened by 3 bases and J by 4 bases, with 15 bases between the two germline ends. Looked up from germline, CDR1 is GTSNPN and CDR2 is SVGIG (reference sequence). This CDR3 has 15 amino acids. The DNA for the CDR3 is TGTGCCTGGAGCTTCCGGGACCGAGTCACCGGGGAGCTGTTTTTT. It yields the protein CAWSFRDRVTGELFF.

This rearrangement joins TRBV7-9 to TRBJ2-7; D is undetermined. Trimming stripped 5 bases from V and 2 bases from J, with 16 bases between. The length of the CDR3 is 15 residues. The germline gives CDR1 SEHNR, CDR2 FQNEAQ (reference sequence). The chain's CDR3 is CASSLPSTPPYEQYF. As DNA, the CDR3 is TGTGCCAGCAGCCTACCATCGACTCCTCCCTACGAGCAGTACTTC. The whole variable domain, remainder taken from reference TRBV7-9 and TRBJ2-7, is DTGVSQNPRHKITKRGQNVTFRCDPISEHNRLYWYRQTLGQGPEFLTYFQNEAQLEKSRLLSDRFSAERPKGSFSTLEIQRTEQGDSAMYLCASSLPSTPPYEQYFGPGTRLTVT.

This rearrangement joins TRBV7-2 to TRBJ2-3; D might be TRBD1 or TRBD2, each matching 5 bases. The CDR3 runs 14 residues. From germline, CDR1 is SGHTA and CDR2 FQGNSA. V was trimmed by 4 bases and J by 6 bases, leaving 14 bases between them. The CDR3 DNA sequence: TGTGCCAGCAGCTGGGACGCGGCACCGGATACGCAGTATTTT. It encodes CASSWDAAPDTQYF. Full variable domain (remainder filled in from reference TRBV7-2 and TRBJ2-3): GAGVSQSPSNKVTEKGKDVELRCDPISGHTALYWYRQSLGQGLEFLIYFQGNSAPDKSGLPSDRFSAERTGGSVSTLTIQRTQQEDSAVYLCASSWDAAPDTQYFGPGTRLTVL.

In this sample, this clone turned up once. The V gene is TRBV28, the J gene TRBJ1-2; 8 bases line up with TRBD1. CDR1 is MDHEN and CDR2 is SYDVKM in the germline V gene. After removal of 5 bases from V and 4 bases from J, the junction contained 6 bases not matched to a gene. This CDR3 has 14 amino acids. The CDR3 sequence is CASSEGQELYGYTF. DNA for the CDR3: TGTGCCAGCAGTGAGGGACAGGAGCTCTATGGCTACACCTTC.